These 18 T cell receptor beta chains share one sample of origin, sequenced in a study of control samples from healthy donors and cancer patients. Some clones are missing from TCRdb's copy, which holds only in-frame ones; the method was immunoSEQ multiplex PCR. This sample yields nearly 200,000 clones, of which roughly nine tenths are seen a single time; approximately 2% belongs to the top ten. What was sequenced was blood. These receptors all stem from a young man in good health.

The chain combines TRBV5-1 with TRBJ1-6, with TRBD1 as a possible D gene (6 bases). This CDR3 is built from 15 residues. Germline V lookup: CDR1 SGHRS, CDR2 YFSETQ. V shed 2 bases and J shed 6 bases, with 12 bases lying between them. DNA of the CDR3: TGCGCCAGCAGCTTCTCAGGGGTAGGTAATTCACCCCTCCACTTT. Residues: CASSFSGVGNSPLHF.

The CDR3 loop is CASSEAGQGTITEAFF. The CDR3 DNA follows: TGTGCCAGCAGTGAAGCGGGACAGGGAACAATTACTGAAGCTTTCTTT. The chain combines TRBV6-1 with TRBJ1-1, with TRBD1 matching 9 bases. Germline loops: CDR1 MNHNS, CDR2 SASEGT. CDR3 length: 16 residues. J gave up 5 bases and V 0 bases, and 7 bases lay outside the gene matches.

The CDR3 nucleotides read TGTGCCAGCAGGGCACTGACCTACGAGCAGTACTTC. Protein sequence: CASRALTYEQYF. V gene TRBV5-6 combines with J gene TRBJ2-7; unclear D gene. The CDR3 is 12 residues long. V shed 5 bases and J shed 2 bases, with 8 bases lying between them. The germline V gene encodes CDR1 SGHDT and CDR2 YYEEEE.

This rearrangement joins TRBV7-3 to TRBJ1-1, with D uncertain. Trimming took off 2 bases at V and 6 bases at J, with 10 bases between the two ends. The CDR3 contains 13 residues. Germline CDR1 reads SGHTA; CDR2 reads FQGTGA. CDR3 residues: CASSLGPEAEAFF. In nucleotides, the CDR3 is TGTGCCAGCAGCTTAGGCCCCGAAGCTGAAGCTTTCTTT.

The chain employs TRBV5-6 and TRBJ1-4; perhaps TRBD1 as D (5 bases). The CDR3 is 14 amino acids. Germline CDR1 reads SGHDT; CDR2 reads YYEEEE. The germline V and J ends were trimmed by 0 bases and 6 bases, with 9 bases remaining between them. CDR3 nucleotide sequence: TGTGCCAGCAGCTTGGACTTAGGGGATGAAAAACTGTTTTTT. It is translated as CASSLDLGDEKLFF.

CDR3 DNA: TGTGCCAGCGGGATAGGACAGGGTAGTGAAGCTTTCTTT. It translates to CASGIGQGSEAFF. This chain joins TRBV25-1 and TRBJ1-1; the match to TRBD1 covers 8 bases. The CDR3 is made up of 13 amino acids. In germline, CDR1 is MGHDK, CDR2 SYGVNS. The V gene end was trimmed by 8 bases and the J gene end by 7 bases; junction bases not matched to a gene: 9. Drawing the rest from reference TRBV25-1 and TRBJ1-1, the complete variable domain is EADIYQTPRYLVIGTGKKITLECSQTMGHDKMYWYQQDPGMELHLIHYSYGVNSTEKGDLSSESTVSRIRTEHFPLTLESARPSHTSQYLCASGIGQGSEAFFGQGTRLTVV.

The V call is TRBV5-6, the J call TRBJ2-1; D is unclear. The CDR3 runs to 14 residues. The V end lost 4 bases, the J end lost 0 bases, and 8 bases lay between the germline ends. From germline, CDR1 is SGHDT and CDR2 YYEEEE. This CDR3 reads CASSPVSSYNEQFF. The CDR3 DNA is TGTGCCAGCAGCCCAGTGAGCTCCTACAATGAGCAGTTCTTC.

The chain uses TRBV11-2 and TRBJ2-5, with D perhaps TRBD2 (6 bases). The germline V and J ends were trimmed by 7 bases and 2 bases, with 14 bases remaining between them. The CDR3 is 14 amino acids. Germline V gene data show CDR1 as SGHAT and CDR2 as FQNNGV. The DNA of the CDR3 is TGTGCCAGCACGGGACTGACCCTTCAAGAGACCCAGTACTTC. Its protein product is CASTGLTLQETQYF. The full variable domain, with the rest looked up from reference TRBV11-2 and TRBJ2-5, is EAGVAQSPRYKIIEKRQSVAFWCNPISGHATLYWYQQILGQGPKLLIQFQNNGVVDDSQLPKDRFSAERLKGVDSTLKIQPAKLEDSAVYLCASTGLTLQETQYFGPGTRLLVL.

The genes are TRBV15 and TRBJ1-4; no clear D gene. This CDR3 has 11 residues. Germline values: CDR1 LNHNV, CDR2 YYDKDF (reference sequence). The germline V and J ends were trimmed by 7 bases and 14 bases, with 14 bases remaining between them. The CDR3 nucleotides read TGTGCCACCATCACGACGGTTCCCCTGTTTTTT. It translates to CATITTVPLFF.

CDR3 loop: CASSPGNEQYF. DNA of the CDR3: TGCGCCAGCAGTCCTGGTAACGAGCAGTACTTC. This chain links TRBV4-1 with TRBJ2-7; unclear D gene. Germline CDR1 MGHRA, CDR2 YSYEKL. This CDR3 is 11 amino acids long. Deletions cut 6 bases from V and 5 bases from J, with 8 bases between.

V and J are TRBV5-1 and TRBJ2-1; no clear D gene. V lost 4 bases to trimming and J lost 9 bases, with 14 bases between them. Germline CDR1 is SGHRS and CDR2 is YFSETQ. The CDR3 is 13 amino acids. For the CDR3, the DNA is TGCGCCAGCAGCCTCCACCCGGGTGGTGAGCAGTTCTTC. This translates into CASSLHPGGEQFF.

The V and J genes are TRBV29-1 and TRBJ2-2; D is uncertain. Germline V gives CDR1 SQVTM, CDR2 ANQGSEA. V lost 7 bases, J lost 0 bases, and 3 bases lay in between. The CDR3 loop spans 11 amino acids. CDR3 sequence: CSATNTGELFF. The CDR3 DNA is TGCAGCGCGACGAACACCGGGGAGCTGTTTTTT.

The genes are TRBV19 and TRBJ2-5, with TRBD2 identical over 11 bases. The germline gives CDR1 LNHDA, CDR2 SQIVND (reference sequence). The CDR3 has 15 residues. V trimming: 5 bases; J trimming: 5 bases; junction bases outside the gene matches: 7. The CDR3 DNA sequence: TGTGCCAGTAGTGCCGCGACTAGCGGGGCGGAGACCCAGTACTTC. Its translation: CASSAATSGAETQYF.

The rearrangement links TRBV5-4 to TRBJ2-5, with 9 bases lining up with TRBD1. V was pared by 3 bases and J by 4 bases, with 4 bases of the junction left unmatched. This CDR3 spans 14 amino acids. CDR1 and CDR2 from the germline V gene are SGHNT and YYREEE (reference sequence). CDR3 region: CASSSGQGGETQYF. CDR3 bases: TGTGCCAGCAGCTCGGGACAGGGTGGAGAGACCCAGTACTTC.

The gene calls are TRBV4-1 and TRBJ2-1; 12 positions agree with TRBD2. The CDR3 consists of 15 residues. Germline CDR1 MGHRA, CDR2 YSYEKL. The V segment lost 4 bases and the J segment 9 bases; nucleotides outside the gene matches: 7. The CDR3 loop reads CASSLTTSGGPEQFF. The CDR3 region has the DNA TGCGCCAGCAGCCTCACTACTAGCGGGGGGCCTGAGCAGTTCTTC.

This chain joins TRBV24-1 and TRBJ1-1, with D possibly being TRBD1 (6 bases). V dropped 4 bases and J dropped 7 bases, with 9 bases sitting between them. Germline V gene data show CDR1 as KGHDR and CDR2 as SFDVKD. This CDR3 is 12 amino acids long. The CDR3 sequence: CATSEQTGEAFF. The CDR3, as DNA: TGTGCCACCAGTGAACAGACAGGTGAAGCTTTCTTT.

The chain couples TRBV12-3 or TRBV12-4 to TRBJ1-2, with a weak D call TRBD1 (6 bases). V was clipped by 5 bases and J by 4 bases, with 11 bases between them. This CDR3 comprises 13 residues. CDR3 loop: CASSPGQTYGYTF. The CDR3 coding sequence is TGTGCCAGCAGTCCTGGACAGACCTATGGCTACACCTTC.

The J gene is TRBJ1-6, the V gene TRBV30; unclear D gene. The V and J ends lost 0 bases and 10 bases respectively, with 13 bases between them. The CDR3 has 14 residues. CDR1 and CDR2 from the germline V gene are GTSNPN and SVGIG (reference sequence). The CDR3 loop reads CAWSVRGSPSPLHF. The CDR3 coding sequence is TGTGCCTGGAGTGTACGGGGATCCCCCTCACCCCTCCACTTT.